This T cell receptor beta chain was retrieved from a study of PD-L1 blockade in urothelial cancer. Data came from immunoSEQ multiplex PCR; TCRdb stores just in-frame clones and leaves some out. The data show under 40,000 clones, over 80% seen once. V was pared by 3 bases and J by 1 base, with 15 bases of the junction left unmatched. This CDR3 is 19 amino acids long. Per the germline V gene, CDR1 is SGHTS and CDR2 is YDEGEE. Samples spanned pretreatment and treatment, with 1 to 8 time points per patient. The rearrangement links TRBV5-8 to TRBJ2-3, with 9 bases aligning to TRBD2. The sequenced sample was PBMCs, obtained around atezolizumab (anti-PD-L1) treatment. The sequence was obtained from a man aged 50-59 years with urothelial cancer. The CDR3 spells CASSSDGRIAGVGTDTQYF. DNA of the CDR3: TGTGCCAGCAGCTCGGACGGACGAATAGCGGGAGTCGGCACAGATACGCAGTATTTT.